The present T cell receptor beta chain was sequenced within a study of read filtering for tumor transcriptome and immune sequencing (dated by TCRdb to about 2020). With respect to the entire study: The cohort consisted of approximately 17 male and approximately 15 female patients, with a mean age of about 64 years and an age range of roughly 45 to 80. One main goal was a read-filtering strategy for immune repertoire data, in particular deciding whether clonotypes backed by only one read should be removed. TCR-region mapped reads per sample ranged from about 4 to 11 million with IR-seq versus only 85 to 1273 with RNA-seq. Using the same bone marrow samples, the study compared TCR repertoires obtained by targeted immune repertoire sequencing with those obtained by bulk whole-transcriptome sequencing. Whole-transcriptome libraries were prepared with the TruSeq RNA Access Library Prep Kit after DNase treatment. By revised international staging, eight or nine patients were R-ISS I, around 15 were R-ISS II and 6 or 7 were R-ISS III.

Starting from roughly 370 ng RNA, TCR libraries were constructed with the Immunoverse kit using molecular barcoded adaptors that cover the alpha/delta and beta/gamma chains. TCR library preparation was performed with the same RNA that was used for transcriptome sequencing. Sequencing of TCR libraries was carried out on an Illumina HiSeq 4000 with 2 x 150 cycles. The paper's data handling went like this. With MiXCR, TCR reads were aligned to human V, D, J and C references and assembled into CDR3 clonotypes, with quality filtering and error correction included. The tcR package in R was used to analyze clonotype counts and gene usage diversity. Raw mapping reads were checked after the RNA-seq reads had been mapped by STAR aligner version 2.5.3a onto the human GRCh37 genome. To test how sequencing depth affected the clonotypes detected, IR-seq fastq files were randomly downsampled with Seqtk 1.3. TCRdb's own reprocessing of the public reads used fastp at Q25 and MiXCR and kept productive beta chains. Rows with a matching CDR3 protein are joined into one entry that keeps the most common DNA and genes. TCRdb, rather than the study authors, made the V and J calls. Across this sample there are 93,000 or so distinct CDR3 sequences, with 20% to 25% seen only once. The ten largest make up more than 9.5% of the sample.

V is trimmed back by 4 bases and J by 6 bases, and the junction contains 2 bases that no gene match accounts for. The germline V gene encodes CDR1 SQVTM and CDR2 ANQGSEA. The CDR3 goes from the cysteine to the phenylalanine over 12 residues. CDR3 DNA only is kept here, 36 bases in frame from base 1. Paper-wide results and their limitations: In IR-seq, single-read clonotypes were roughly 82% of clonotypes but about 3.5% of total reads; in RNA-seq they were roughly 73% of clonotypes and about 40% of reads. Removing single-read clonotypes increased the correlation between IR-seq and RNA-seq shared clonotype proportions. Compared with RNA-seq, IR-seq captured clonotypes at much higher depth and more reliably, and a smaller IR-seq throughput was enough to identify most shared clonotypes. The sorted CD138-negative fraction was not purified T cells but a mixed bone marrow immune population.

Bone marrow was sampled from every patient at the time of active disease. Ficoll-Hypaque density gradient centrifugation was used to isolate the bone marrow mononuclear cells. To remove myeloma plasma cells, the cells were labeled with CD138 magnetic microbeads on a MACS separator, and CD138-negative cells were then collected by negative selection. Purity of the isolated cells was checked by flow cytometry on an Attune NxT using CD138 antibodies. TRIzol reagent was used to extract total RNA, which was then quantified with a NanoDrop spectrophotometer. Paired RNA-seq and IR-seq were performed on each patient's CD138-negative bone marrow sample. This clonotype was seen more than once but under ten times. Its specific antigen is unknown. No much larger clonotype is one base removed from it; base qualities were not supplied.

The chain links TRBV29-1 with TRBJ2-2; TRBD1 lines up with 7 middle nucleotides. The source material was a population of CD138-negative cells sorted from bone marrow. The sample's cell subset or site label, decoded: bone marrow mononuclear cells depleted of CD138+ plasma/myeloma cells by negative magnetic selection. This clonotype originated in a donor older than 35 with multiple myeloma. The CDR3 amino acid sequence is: CSVGQGAGELFF. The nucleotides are TGCAGCGTTGGACAGGGTGCCGGGGAGCTGTTTTTT.